Given below is one T cell receptor (beta chain) in context. The target antigen is unknown. Donors uniformly comprised healthy Caucasians. The germline V and J ends were trimmed by 1 base and 3 bases, with 7 bases remaining between them. The CDR3 contains 13 residues. The germline CDR1 and CDR2 sequences are SNHLY and FYNNEI. The sample comes from a study of identical twins. Overall study results and limits: With abundant cord blood beta clonotypes, insertions were fewer; memory repertoires showed no such pattern. Compared with unrelated sharing, twin-shared out-of-frame alpha sequences had more low-probability sequences. Within beta out-of-frame sequences, the excess sharing observed between twins was weaker.

TCRdb reprocessed the 5' RACE reads with MiXCR, giving one entry per CDR3 protein. The sample records hundreds of thousands of distinct CDR3 sequences, roughly an eighth being singletons. These sequences were also reported in another study, on yellow fever vaccine responses in identical twins.

J is TRBJ2-7 and V is TRBV2, with unresolved D. Sequencing used PBMCs. This sequence was found in a young woman in good health. DNA for the CDR3: TGTGCCAGCAGTGAAGGCTACGACTACGAGCAGTACTTC. Its protein is CASSEGYDYEQYF.